This T cell receptor (beta chain) was captured by sequencing in a study of human CD8 memory T cell subsets. Study-wide results and caveats: Precursor exhausted T cells shared very few clonotypes with stem-like memory T cells. There were indications from Chao1 estimates that stem-like memory T cells were more diverse than precursor exhausted T cells.

CDR3 length: 14 amino acids. Looked up from germline, CDR1 is DFQATT and CDR2 is SNEGSKA (reference sequence). As for this clonotype: Its specificity is not known.

UMI-labeled 5' RACE generated the TCR beta libraries. TCRdb processed the 5' RACE reads again and assigns one entry to each CDR3 protein, with no DNA. Here the sample table reports 7,500 to 8,500 distinct CDR3 sequences. Sequenced material: CD8+ T cells from PBMCs. The origin of this receptor is a human donor in good health. This chain joins TRBV20-1 and TRBJ2-7. The CDR3 here is CSARDRDNYYEQYF.